These 22 T cell receptor beta chains were sequenced from one sample in a study of blood T cell repertoires in COVID-19. Sequencing was performed with immunoSEQ multiplex PCR; in TCRdb, only in-frame clones are kept and a portion is missing. The sample has roughly 250,000 clones; approximately 85% are singletons. The sample comprised peripheral blood. These receptors originate from a human donor with COVID-19, enrolled during active disease. The donor label of this sample is uncertain.

The chain is built from TRBV5-1 and TRBJ1-2, with 8 bases matching TRBD1. The germline CDR1 and CDR2 sequences are SGHRS and YFSETQ. V shed 0 bases, J shed 8 bases, and the junction held 12 bases outside the gene matches. The CDR3 sequence is 16 residues long. The CDR3 loop is CASSLGAGGRAGGYTF. CDR3 nucleotide sequence: TGCGCCAGCAGCTTGGGTGCAGGGGGCCGCGCTGGGGGCTACACCTTC.

The rearrangement uses TRBV5-1 and TRBJ2-5; D not resolved. Germline CDR1 and CDR2: SGHRS and YFSETQ. There are 15 residues in the CDR3. Deletions cut 0 bases from V and 1 base from J, with 10 bases between. The CDR3, as DNA: TGCGCCAGCAGCTTGGCCCCAGGATTCCAAGAGACCCAGTACTTC. This encodes CASSLAPGFQETQYF.

The chain is built from TRBV5-5 and TRBJ1-3; 7 positions agree with TRBD1. Germline V CDR1 and CDR2: SGHKS, YYEKEE (reference sequence). CDR3 length equals 15 residues. V dropped 4 bases and J dropped 1; count of bases not matched to a gene: 5. The CDR3 DNA reads as TGTGCCAGCAGCGTGACAGGGTTATCTGGAAACACCATATATTTT. Translated, it gives CASSVTGLSGNTIYF.

This clone was detected once. This chain joins TRBV28 and TRBJ1-2; 10 positions agree with TRBD1. This CDR3 contains 13 residues. Germline loops: CDR1 MDHEN, CDR2 SYDVKM. Losses at the gene ends were 5 bases for V and 8 bases for J; bases not matched to a gene: 5. CDR3 DNA sequence: TGTGCCAGCAGTCCGACAGGGGGCGGGGGCTACACCTTC. Residues: CASSPTGGGGYTF.

The V gene is TRBV5-1, the J gene TRBJ2-3; D perhaps matches TRBD2 (5 bases). The length of the CDR3 is 15 residues. Germline CDR1 and CDR2: SGHRS and YFSETQ. The V and J ends lost 0 bases and 3 bases respectively, with 11 bases between them. The CDR3 coding sequence is TGCGCCAGCAGCTTGGAACTAGTGGAGACAGATACGCAGTATTTT. It is translated as CASSLELVETDTQYF.

The chain uses TRBV5-1 and TRBJ2-2; 10 bases map to TRBD2. Per germline, CDR1 SGHRS and CDR2 YFSETQ. The CDR3 sequence is 17 residues long. V lost 4 bases to trimming and J lost 6 bases; unmatched junction nucleotides: 12. The CDR3 is CASSRGSSGRGSGELFF. CDR3 nucleotides: TGCGCCAGCAGCCGGGGCTCGAGCGGGAGGGGATCCGGGGAGCTGTTTTTT.

This chain links TRBV29-1 with TRBJ1-1; the match to TRBD1 covers 9 bases. The CDR3 is 14 amino acids. Germline V gene lookup returns CDR1 SQVTM and CDR2 ANQGSEA. Unmatched junction bases numbered 9, after V lost 6 bases and J lost 4 bases. CDR3: CSVLKQGAATEAFF. In nucleotides, the CDR3 is TGCAGCGTGCTTAAACAGGGGGCTGCCACTGAAGCTTTCTTT.

This sequence joins TRBV10-1 and TRBJ2-1; 7 nucleotides align to TRBD2. CDR3 length: 12 residues. Per germline, CDR1 WNHNN and CDR2 SYGVQD (reference sequence). J lost 10 bases, V lost 3 bases, and 3 bases had no gene match. CDR3 residues: CASSDTGREQFF. CDR3 nucleotides: TGCGCCAGCAGTGACACCGGGAGGGAGCAGTTCTTC.

The count of this clone is one. The chain combines TRBV9 with TRBJ2-7; 8 nucleotides line up with TRBD2. The CDR3 is 15 residues long. The V and J ends lost 4 bases and 3 bases, in that order; junction bases with no gene match: 9. CDR1 is SGDLS, CDR2 YYNGEE, per germline. Here the CDR3 reads CASSFRLAPDYEQYF. CDR3 DNA sequence: TGTGCCAGCAGCTTCAGACTAGCGCCCGACTACGAGCAGTACTTC.

The chain carries TRBV30 and TRBJ2-5; D is perhaps TRBD2 (5 bases). Trimming shortened V by 0 bases and J by 2 bases, and 7 bases separated the two germline ends. The CDR3 consists of 13 residues. CDR1 and CDR2 (germline): GTSNPN, SVGIG (reference sequence). Written as DNA, the CDR3 is TGTGCCTGGAGTGTCGGGAATCAAGAGACCCAGTACTTC. Amino acid sequence: CAWSVGNQETQYF.

The chain has TRBV5-8 and TRBJ1-5; D remains unclear. Trimming pared 2 bases from V and 5 bases from J, leaving 11 bases between. The germline gives CDR1 SGHTS, CDR2 YDEGEE. This CDR3 has 14 residues. The CDR3 loop reads CASSFGSADQPQHF. In DNA form, the CDR3 reads TGTGCCAGCAGCTTTGGAAGTGCGGATCAGCCCCAGCATTTT.

The chain links TRBV9 to TRBJ1-4; D may be TRBD1 (6 bases). Germline V gives CDR1 SGDLS, CDR2 YYNGEE. The CDR3 runs to 14 residues. Trimming stripped 4 bases from V and 7 bases from J, with 14 bases between. DNA for the CDR3: TGTGCCAGCAGCCACGGGGCGGGGGCTGAAAAACTGTTTTTT. This gives the protein CASSHGAGAEKLFF.

This clone was observed a few times. The J gene is TRBJ2-6, the V gene TRBV6-4; maybe TRBD1 (6 bases). Trimming shortened V by 0 bases and J by 0 bases, and 6 bases separated the two germline ends. CDR1 and CDR2 (germline): MRHNA, SNTAGT. The CDR3 is made up of 16 amino acids. The CDR3 nucleotides read TGTGCCAGCAGTGACTCGGACAGCTCTGGGGCCAACGTCCTGACTTTC. It is translated as CASSDSDSSGANVLTF.

The table lists this clone with a few counts. The gene calls are TRBV14 and TRBJ1-3; 7 bases agree with TRBD1. Germline V gives CDR1 SGHDN, CDR2 FVKESK. V lost 2 bases and J lost 2; bases outside the gene matches: 9. The CDR3 length is 17 residues. The CDR3 region has the DNA TGTGCCAGCAGCCAATTATCCATCGACAGGGCTGGAAACACCATATATTTT. Amino acid sequence: CASSQLSIDRAGNTIYF.

This chain links TRBV6-1 with TRBJ1-1, with D possibly TRBD1 on 5 matching bases. The CDR3 is made up of 14 amino acids. V shed 7 bases and J shed 4 bases, with 16 bases lying between them. Germline CDR1 and CDR2: MNHNS and SASEGT. The CDR3 is CASIKGFSITEAFF. The CDR3 DNA reads TGTGCCAGCATTAAGGGGTTTTCGATCACTGAAGCTTTCTTT.

This chain connects TRBV7-8 to TRBJ1-4; 9 bases are a match to TRBD1. V shed 5 bases, J shed 5 bases, and the junction held 6 bases outside the gene matches. CDR3 length equals 15 residues. CDR1 and CDR2 (germline): SGHVS, FQNEAQ. DNA for the CDR3: TGTGCCAGCAGCCCCCGGGACAGGGTAAATGAAAAACTGTTTTTT. Translated, it gives CASSPRDRVNEKLFF.

The rearrangement joins TRBV5-8 to TRBJ2-3; 10 nucleotides match TRBD2. The V segment lost 1 base and the J segment 2 bases; nucleotides outside the gene matches: 7. Germline CDR1 is SGHTS and CDR2 is YDEGEE. This CDR3 has 17 residues. The CDR3 spells CASSLSLAGVSTDTQYF. The CDR3 DNA sequence: TGTGCCAGCAGCTTGTCCCTAGCGGGAGTATCCACAGATACGCAGTATTTT.

This rearrangement joins TRBV27 to TRBJ2-1; the D gene is possibly TRBD2 (5 bases). The CDR3 loop spans 17 amino acids. Trimming pared 0 bases from V and 0 bases from J, leaving 12 bases between. The V gene's germline CDR1 is MNHEY and CDR2 SMNVEV (reference sequence). The CDR3 loop reads CASSLSLARSSYNEQFF. Here the CDR3 DNA reads TGTGCCAGCAGTTTATCATTAGCGCGAAGCTCCTACAATGAGCAGTTCTTC.

V usage is TRBV27 and J usage is TRBJ2-7; 10 bases align to TRBD2. The trim removed 4 bases at V and 3 bases at J, leaving 12 bases unmatched. The CDR3 covers 17 residues. Germline CDR1 MNHEY, CDR2 SMNVEV (reference sequence). The CDR3 DNA follows: TGTGCCAGCAGTTATGCCAGCGGGAGGGCCCTCTACTACGAGCAGTACTTC. Its translation: CASSYASGRALYYEQYF.

The CDR3 nucleotides are TGCAGCGTTCGTGGGCTAGCGGGCCCAGATACGCAGTATTTT. This sequence encodes CSVRGLAGPDTQYF. V usage is TRBV29-1 and J usage is TRBJ2-3; 8 nucleotides match TRBD2. CDR3 length: 14 amino acids. CDR1 is SQVTM, CDR2 ANQGSEA, per germline. V shed 5 bases, J shed 4 bases, and the junction held 8 bases outside the gene matches.

V is TRBV12-3 or TRBV12-4 and J is TRBJ1-1; no firm D call. Trimming took 5 bases from V and 11 from J, leaving 18 bases between them. CDR3 length equals 13 residues. CDR3 loop: CASSRSESSRAFF. CDR3 nucleotide sequence: TGTGCCAGCAGTCGGAGCGAGTCCTCGAGGGCTTTCTTT.

This clone was recorded once. The V call is TRBV28, the J call TRBJ2-6; TRBD2 matches at 15 bases. J gave up 1 base and V 8 bases, and 9 bases lay outside the gene matches. Germline CDR1 is MDHEN and CDR2 is SYDVKM. The CDR3 is made up of 19 amino acids. CDR3 DNA: TGTGCCAGCTACGCCCTGGGACTAGCGGGAGGTTCTGGGGCCAACGTCCTGACTTTC. This sequence encodes CASYALGLAGGSGANVLTF.